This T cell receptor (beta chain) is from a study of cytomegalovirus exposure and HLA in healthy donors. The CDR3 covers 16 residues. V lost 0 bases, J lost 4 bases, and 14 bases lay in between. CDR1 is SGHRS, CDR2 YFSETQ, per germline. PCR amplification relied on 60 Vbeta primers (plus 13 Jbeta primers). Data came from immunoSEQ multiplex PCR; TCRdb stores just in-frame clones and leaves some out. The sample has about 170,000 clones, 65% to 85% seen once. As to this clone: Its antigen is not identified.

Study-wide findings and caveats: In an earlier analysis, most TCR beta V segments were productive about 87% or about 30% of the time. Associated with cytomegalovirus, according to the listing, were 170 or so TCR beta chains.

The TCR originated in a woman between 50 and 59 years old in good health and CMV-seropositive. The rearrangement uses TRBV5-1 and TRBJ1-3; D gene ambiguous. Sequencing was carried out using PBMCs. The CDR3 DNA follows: TGCGCCAGCAGCTTGGAGCCGATTCGCCCCGGAAACACCATATATTTT. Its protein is CASSLEPIRPGNTIYF.